This T cell receptor beta chain was recorded in a study of blood T cell repertoires in COVID-19. Study overall: Whether acute or convalescent, the COVID-19 samples came from the United States, Italy and Spain. Sample material is recorded as cDNA or gDNA derived from T cells, B-cell-depleted T cells, or PBMCs.

V shed 3 bases, J shed 8 bases, and the junction held 3 bases outside the gene matches. This CDR3 comprises 13 residues. Germline V gene sequence: CDR1 LGHDT, CDR2 YNNKEL (reference sequence). Original handling: Estimation of nucleated cell counts relied on the amplification of reference gene primers. Profiling relied on immunoSEQ multiplex PCR, and the TCRdb table lists in-frame clones only, not all of them. Clone size and the V and J calls come from that table; the DNA yielded D and trimming. The sample lists approximately 210,000 clones; 86% were seen once. This sequence originates from a woman in her sixties or seventies with acute or convalescent COVID-19. This sequence joins TRBV3-1 (or the pseudogene TRBV3-2) and TRBJ1-1, with 10 bases identical to TRBD1. Sequenced: peripheral blood. The CDR3 spells CASSQWTGGEAFF. The CDR3 nucleotides are TGTGCCAGCAGCCAGTGGACAGGGGGAGAAGCTTTCTTT.